This TCR beta chain is from a study of cytomegalovirus exposure and HLA in healthy donors. Overall study findings and caveats: There were about 160 TCR beta chains listed as cytomegalovirus-associated. Later analysis associated a missense DCLRE1C variant with TCR beta V- and J-gene trimming. A later analysis reportedly found fewer N-insertions in an Asian-associated ancestry cluster than the roughly 670-donor mean.

V shed 3 bases and J shed 7 bases, with 18 bases lying between them. The CDR3 is 16 amino acids. In germline, CDR1 is SGHAT, CDR2 FQDESV (reference sequence). To note about this clone: Its antigen is not known.

The PCR was carried out with 60 Vbeta primers and 13 Jbeta primers. In the authors' workflow: Approximately 12 million of the approximately 80 million unique TCR beta chains counted in a later analysis were shared. Only in-frame clones appear in the TCRdb table, and some are missing; sequencing was by immunoSEQ multiplex PCR. From that table come the V and J calls and clone size; the DNA was used to work out D and trimming. The sample gives roughly 140,000 clones, 80% of which show up once; 0.95% to 1.5% is in the top ten. This receptor was taken from a female donor in good health and CMV-seronegative. This chain uses TRBV11-1 with TRBJ1-4; no clear D gene. Sequences were obtained from PBMCs. The CDR3 bases are TGTGCCAGCAGCTTGGGGTACGGACCCGGAGGTGAAAAACTGTTTTTT. The encoded protein is CASSLGYGPGGEKLFF.